This entry is about one T cell receptor beta chain. The target antigen is unknown. CDR1 is MRHNA, CDR2 SNTAGT, per germline. The V end was cut by 4 bases, the J end by 4 bases, with 14 bases between. The CDR3 is 16 amino acids. This entry is derived from a study of cytomegalovirus exposure and HLA in healthy donors. Primers for the PCR totalled 60 Vbeta and 13 Jbeta. Profiling relied on immunoSEQ multiplex PCR, and the TCRdb table lists in-frame clones only, not all of them. The table includes approximately 110,000 clones, roughly 73% detected once. Overall study findings and caveats: TCR beta sequences numbering around 15,000 were associated with HLA alleles at 0.05 false discovery rate in a later analysis. In a later analysis, DRB1 alleles had the most associated TCRs; HLA-C alleles the fewest. Later analysis revealed greater clonal expansion in HLA-associated TCR beta chains than in equally common others. Several top significant clusters appeared, in a later analysis, to be linked to common viral pathogens.

This TCR was sampled from a man aged 60-69 years in good health and CMV-seropositive. Specimen: PBMCs. The chain joins TRBV6-4 to TRBJ2-6; D gene ambiguous. CDR3 DNA sequence: TGTGCCAGCAGTGGCTCGATACAGCCAGGGGCCAACGTCCTGACTTTC. Translation: CASSGSIQPGANVLTF.